This TCR beta chain appears in the sequencing data of a study of Graves' ophthalmopathy and Graves' hyperthyroidism. Study background: Stable hyperthyroidism meant no ophthalmopathy within 18 months of follow-up.

Researchers turned away patients with other autoimmune diseases, uncontrolled infections, pregnancy or lactation. As regards this clonotype: Its antigen remains unidentified.

RNA transcripts yielded amplified TCR beta CDR3 regions. HTBI primers were employed in first-round RT-PCR, then a second-round multiplex PCR followed. A single record per CDR3 protein comes from TCRdb applying MiXCR to the multiplex PCR reads. The sample has 580,000 or so distinct CDR3 sequences; 35% to 45% are singletons. From germline, CDR1 is DFQATT and CDR2 SNEGSKA (reference sequence). V was pared by 8 bases and J by 5 bases, with 16 bases of the junction left unmatched. The CDR3 loop spans 15 amino acids. The study, taken as a whole, reports: Built on 13 signatures, a model told ophthalmopathy apart from stable hyperthyroidism with 85% to 90% sensitivity and 81.08% specificity. Most expanded clonotypes in thyroid above 0.001 frequency also showed up in blood.

Sequenced: peripheral blood or thyroid tissue (not recorded which). The source of this sequence is an adult man with Graves' hyperthyroidism. This chain uses TRBV20-1 with TRBJ2-5; 8 bases map to TRBD1. The CDR3 coding sequence is TGCAGTTCAGTCAGGGGGCGCTCCCGGTGGGAGACCCAGTACTTC. Protein sequence: CSSVRGRSRWETQYF.